Given below is one T cell receptor (beta chain) in context. Its antigen remains unknown. The V gene's germline CDR1 is KGHSH and CDR2 LQKENI. The CDR3 runs 15 residues. With V trimmed by 6 bases and J by 4 bases, 10 bases remained unmatched. The data stem from a study of T cell responses to AZD1222 COVID-19 vaccine. Study observations and caveats: Repertoire sampling was restricted to post-peak T cell response timepoints. Spike-spanning, vaccine-associated CD4 TCRs were dominant at 160-218 and 743-854.

Data came from immunoSEQ multiplex PCR; TCRdb stores just in-frame clones and leaves some out. The profile shows 100,000 to 150,000 clones, about nine tenths of them singletons. The TCR sequence derives from an adult who received the AZD1222 COVID-19 vaccine. The source was peripheral blood, collected 28 days after the second AZD1222 dose. J is TRBJ2-3 and V is TRBV18; 7 bases line up with TRBD2. The CDR3: CASSPGGSPADTQYF. Here the CDR3 DNA reads TGTGCCAGCTCGCCGGGCGGGAGCCCGGCAGATACGCAGTATTTT.